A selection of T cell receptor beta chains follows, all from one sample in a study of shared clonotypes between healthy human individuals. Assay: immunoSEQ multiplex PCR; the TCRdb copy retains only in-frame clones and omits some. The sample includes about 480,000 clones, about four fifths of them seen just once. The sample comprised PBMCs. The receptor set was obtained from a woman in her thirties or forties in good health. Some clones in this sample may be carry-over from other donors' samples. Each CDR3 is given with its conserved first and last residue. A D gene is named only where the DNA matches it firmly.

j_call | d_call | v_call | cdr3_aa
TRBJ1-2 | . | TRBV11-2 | CASSFGDYGYTF
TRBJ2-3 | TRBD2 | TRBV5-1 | CASSLETGGGTDTQYF
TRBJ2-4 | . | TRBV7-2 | CASSLEFGRGAKNIQYF
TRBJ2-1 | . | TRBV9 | CASTTTSGDNEQFF
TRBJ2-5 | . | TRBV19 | CASSMRASETQYF
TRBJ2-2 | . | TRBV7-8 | CASSLGLAGELFF
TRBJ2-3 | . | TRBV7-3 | CASSLLAASTDTQYF
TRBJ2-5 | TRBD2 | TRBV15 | CATSGGLAGGLGETQYF
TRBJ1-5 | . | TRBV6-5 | CASSPQTNQPQHF
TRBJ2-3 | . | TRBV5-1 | CASSLSDGGDTQYF
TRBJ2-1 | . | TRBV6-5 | CASSSNSQNEQFF
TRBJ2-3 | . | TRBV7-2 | CASSLGFYTDTQYF
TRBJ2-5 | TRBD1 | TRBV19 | CASSGDRGRETQYF
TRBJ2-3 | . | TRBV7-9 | CASSTHSTDTQYF
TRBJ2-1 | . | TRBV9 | CASSDGSGVSSYNEQFF
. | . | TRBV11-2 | CASSLAVYSYEQYF
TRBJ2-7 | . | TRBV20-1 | CSARSGISQYF
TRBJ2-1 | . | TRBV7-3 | CASSLDVYNEQFF
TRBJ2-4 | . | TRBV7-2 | CASSSRGGGAKNIQYF
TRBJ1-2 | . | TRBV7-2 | CASSPTSRGNYGYTF
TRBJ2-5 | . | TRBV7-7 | CASSLAKRETQYF
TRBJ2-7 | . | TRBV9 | CASSVVAASYEQYF
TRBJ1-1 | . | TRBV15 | CATSRGVNTEAFF
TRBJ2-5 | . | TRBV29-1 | CSVEDRYPGGTQYF
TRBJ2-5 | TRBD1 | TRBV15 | CATSTAQGAGETQYF
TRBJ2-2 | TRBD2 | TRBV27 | CASSLSAGAYTGELFF
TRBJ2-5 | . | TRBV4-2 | CASSQDPGAETQYF
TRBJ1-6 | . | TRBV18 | CASSPLGGRSPLHF
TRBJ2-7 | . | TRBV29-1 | CSVGLLYEQYF
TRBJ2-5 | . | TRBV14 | CASSQVIWQGGIETQYF
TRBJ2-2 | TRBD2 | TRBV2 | CASTGLASNTGELFF
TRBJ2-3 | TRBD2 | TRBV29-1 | CSVGPSGHTDTQYF
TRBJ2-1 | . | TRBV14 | CASSHFQGQTYNEQFF
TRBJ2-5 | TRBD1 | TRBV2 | CASSPGQGALGTQYF
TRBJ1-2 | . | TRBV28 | CAITEGGREIYGYTF
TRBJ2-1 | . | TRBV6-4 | CASSDQGGNEQFF
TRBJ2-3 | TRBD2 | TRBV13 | CASSFIAGGITDTQYF
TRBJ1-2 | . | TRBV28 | CASSYGGNYGYTF
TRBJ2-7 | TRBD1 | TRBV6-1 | CASGDRTYEQYF